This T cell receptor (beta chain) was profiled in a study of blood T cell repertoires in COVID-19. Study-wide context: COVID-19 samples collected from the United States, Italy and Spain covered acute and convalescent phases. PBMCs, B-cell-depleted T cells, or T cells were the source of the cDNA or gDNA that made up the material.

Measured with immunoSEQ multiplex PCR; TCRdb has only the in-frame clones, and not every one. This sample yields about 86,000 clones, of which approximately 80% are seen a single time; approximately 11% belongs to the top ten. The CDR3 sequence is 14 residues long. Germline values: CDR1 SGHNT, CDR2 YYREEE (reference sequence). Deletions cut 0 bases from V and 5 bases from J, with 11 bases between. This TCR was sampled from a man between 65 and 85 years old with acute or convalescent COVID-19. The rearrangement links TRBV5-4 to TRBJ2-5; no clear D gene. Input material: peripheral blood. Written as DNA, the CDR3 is TGTGCCAGCAGCTTGGGAGGTTTTGGGGAGACCCAGTACTTC. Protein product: CASSLGGFGETQYF.